The 8 T cell receptor beta chains presented below share a single source sample, sequenced in a study of cytomegalovirus exposure and HLA in healthy donors. The PCR ran on 60 Vbeta and 13 Jbeta primers. This table comes from immunoSEQ multiplex PCR, and its TCRdb copy is limited to in-frame clones, with some not included. Among about 120,000 clones listed, about 70% were seen once. Sample: PBMCs. The origin of the receptors is a human donor in good health.

This chain joins TRBV5-6 and TRBJ1-2; maybe TRBD1 (6 bases). With 3 bases removed from V and 8 bases from J, the gap between germline ends came to 17 bases. The length of the CDR3 is 14 residues. CDR1 and CDR2 from the germline V gene are SGHDT and YYEEEE. The CDR3 nucleotides read TGTGCCAGCAGCTCCGTGGGGGGGCCAGGAGGCTACACCTTC. This sequence encodes CASSSVGGPGGYTF.

The chain employs TRBV7-3 and TRBJ2-2; no firm D call. The CDR3 has 16 amino acids. Trimming cost V 1 base and J 0 bases, with 9 bases left between them. Germline V lookup: CDR1 SGHTA, CDR2 FQGTGA. In DNA, the CDR3 is TGTGCCAGCAGCTTAAACGCGCGCACGAACACCGGGGAGCTGTTTTTT. Its protein is CASSLNARTNTGELFF.

This chain uses TRBV30 with TRBJ2-3; 7 bases match TRBD1. J lost 4 bases, V lost 5 bases, and 9 bases had no gene match. The CDR3 length is 14 residues. Germline lookup yields CDR1 GTSNPN and CDR2 SVGIG (reference sequence). CDR3 sequence reads: CAWSLSRGPDTQYF. Here the CDR3 DNA reads TGTGCCTGGTCTCTATCAAGGGGGCCAGATACGCAGTATTTT.

This clone was observed a handful of times. This chain uses TRBV7-2 with TRBJ1-1; D is unresolved. The CDR3 loop spans 13 amino acids. V was shortened by 6 bases and J by 4 bases, with 12 bases between the two germline ends. The germline V gene has CDR1 SGHTA and CDR2 FQGNSA. CDR3 sequence (DNA): TGTGCCAGCAGGCCGCGCCGTGGCACTGAAGCTTTCTTT. As protein: CASRPRRGTEAFF.

The chain recombines TRBV19 with TRBJ1-3; the match to TRBD1 covers 9 bases. CDR3 length: 18 residues. CDR1 is LNHDA and CDR2 is SQIVND in the germline V gene (reference sequence). The J segment lost 0 bases and the V segment lost 5 bases, leaving 11 bases of the junction unmatched. The CDR3 DNA reads TGTGCCAGTAGTTTCCTATCCGGGACAGGGTCCTCTGGAAACACCATATATTTT. This translates into CASSFLSGTGSSGNTIYF.

This sequence joins TRBV7-6 and TRBJ2-5; 13 positions match TRBD2. Germline loops: CDR1 SGHVS, CDR2 FNYEAQ. CDR3 length: 16 residues. Trimming at V came to 4 bases and at J to 4 bases, leaving 6 bases not matched to a gene. This CDR3 reads CASSSGLAGTRETQYF. CDR3 nucleotides: TGTGCCAGCAGCTCGGGACTAGCGGGGACCCGAGAGACCCAGTACTTC.

V is TRBV5-4 and J is TRBJ2-7, with D unresolved. Germline V gives CDR1 SGHNT, CDR2 YYREEE (reference sequence). This CDR3 region has 14 residues. V lost 0 bases, J lost 5 bases, and 12 bases lay in between. CDR3 protein: CASSLGVLRDEQYF. In DNA, the CDR3 is TGTGCCAGCAGCTTGGGGGTTCTCCGGGACGAGCAGTACTTC.

The chain is built from TRBV19 and TRBJ2-3, with 7 bases matching TRBD1. Per germline, CDR1 LNHDA and CDR2 SQIVND (reference sequence). CDR3 length equals 16 residues. Trimming at V came to 6 bases and at J to 0 bases, leaving 9 bases not matched to a gene. The CDR3 DNA reads TGTGCCAGTAGGGAGAGGGGGCAAGCAAGCACAGATACGCAGTATTTT. Its protein product is CASRERGQASTDTQYF.